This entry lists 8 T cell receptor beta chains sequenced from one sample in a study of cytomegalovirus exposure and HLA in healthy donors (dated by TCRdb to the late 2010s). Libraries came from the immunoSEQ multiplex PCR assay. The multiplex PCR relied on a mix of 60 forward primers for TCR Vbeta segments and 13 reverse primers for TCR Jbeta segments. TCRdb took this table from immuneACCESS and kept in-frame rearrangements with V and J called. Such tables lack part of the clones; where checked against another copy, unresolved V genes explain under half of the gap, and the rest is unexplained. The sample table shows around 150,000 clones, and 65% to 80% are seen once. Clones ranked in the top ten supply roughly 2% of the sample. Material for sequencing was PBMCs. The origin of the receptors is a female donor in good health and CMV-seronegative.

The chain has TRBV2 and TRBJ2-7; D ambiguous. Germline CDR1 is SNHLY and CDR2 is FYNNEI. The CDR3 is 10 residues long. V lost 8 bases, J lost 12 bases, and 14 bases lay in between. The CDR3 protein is CASRSASMYF. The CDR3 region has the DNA TGTGCCAGCCGGTCAGCGAGTATGTACTTC.

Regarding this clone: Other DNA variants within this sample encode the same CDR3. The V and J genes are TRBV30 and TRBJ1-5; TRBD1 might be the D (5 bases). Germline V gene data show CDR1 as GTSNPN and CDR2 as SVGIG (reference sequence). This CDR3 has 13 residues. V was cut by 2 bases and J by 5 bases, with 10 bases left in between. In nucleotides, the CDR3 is TGTGCCTGGAGTAGGCAGGGCGATCAGCCCCAGCATTTT. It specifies CAWSRQGDQPQHF.

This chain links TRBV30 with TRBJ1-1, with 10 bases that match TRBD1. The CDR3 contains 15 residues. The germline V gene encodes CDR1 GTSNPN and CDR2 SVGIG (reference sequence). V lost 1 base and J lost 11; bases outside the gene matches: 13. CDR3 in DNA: TGTGCCTGGAGTGAAGGTGGGACAGGGGCCCTTGAGGCTTTCTTT. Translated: CAWSEGGTGALEAFF.

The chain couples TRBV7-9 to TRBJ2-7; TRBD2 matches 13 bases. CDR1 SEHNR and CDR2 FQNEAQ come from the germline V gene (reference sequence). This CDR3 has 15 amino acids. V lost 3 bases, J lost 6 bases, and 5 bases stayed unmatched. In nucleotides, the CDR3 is TGTGCCAGCAGCTTGACTAGCGGGAGGTGGCTCGAGCAGTACTTC. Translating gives CASSLTSGRWLEQYF.

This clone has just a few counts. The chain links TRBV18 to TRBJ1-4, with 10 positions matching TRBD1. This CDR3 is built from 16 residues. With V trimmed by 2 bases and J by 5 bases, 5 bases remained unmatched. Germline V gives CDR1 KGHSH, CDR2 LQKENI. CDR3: CASSPSGTGENEKLFF. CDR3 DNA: TGTGCCAGCTCACCATCCGGGACAGGGGAGAATGAAAAACTGTTTTTT.

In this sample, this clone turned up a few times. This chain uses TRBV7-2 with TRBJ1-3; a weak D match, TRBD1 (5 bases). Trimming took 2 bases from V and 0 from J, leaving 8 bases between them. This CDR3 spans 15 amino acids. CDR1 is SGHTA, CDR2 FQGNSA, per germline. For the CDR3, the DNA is TGTGCCAGCAGCTTATCCGGGGGCTCTGGAAACACCATATATTTT. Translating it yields CASSLSGGSGNTIYF.

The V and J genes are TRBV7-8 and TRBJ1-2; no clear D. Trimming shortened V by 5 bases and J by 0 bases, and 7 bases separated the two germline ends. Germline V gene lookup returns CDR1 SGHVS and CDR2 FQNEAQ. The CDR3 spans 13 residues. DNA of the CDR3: TGTGCCAGCAGCCCACAGCCTAACTATGGCTACACCTTC. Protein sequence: CASSPQPNYGYTF. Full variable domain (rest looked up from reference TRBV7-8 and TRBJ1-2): GAGVSQSPRYKVAKRGQDVALRCDPISGHVSLFWYQQALGQGPEFLTYFQNEAQLDKSGLPSDRFFAERPEGSVSTLKIQRTQQEDSAVYLCASSPQPNYGYTFGSGTRLTVV.

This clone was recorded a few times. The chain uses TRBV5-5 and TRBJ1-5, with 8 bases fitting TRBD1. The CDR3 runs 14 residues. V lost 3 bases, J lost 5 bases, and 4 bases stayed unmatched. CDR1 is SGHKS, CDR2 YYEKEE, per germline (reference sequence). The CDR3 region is CASSWGQEDQPQHF. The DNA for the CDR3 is TGTGCCAGCAGCTGGGGACAGGAGGATCAGCCCCAGCATTTT. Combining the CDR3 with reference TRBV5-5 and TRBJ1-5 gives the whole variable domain DAGVTQSPTHLIKTRGQQVTLRCSPISGHKSVSWYQQVLGQGPQFIFQYYEKEERGRGNFPDRFSARQFPNYSSELNVNALLLGDSALYLCASSWGQEDQPQHFGDGTRLSIL.